The 30 T cell receptor beta chains given below trace back to one sample, sequenced in a study of T cell responses to AZD1222 COVID-19 vaccine. TCRdb's table, derived via immunoSEQ multiplex PCR, lists solely in-frame clones and lacks some. The sample contains some 95,000 clones, 80% to 90% of which appear only once. This specimen was peripheral blood, taken on day 0 of AZD1222 vaccination. These receptors were taken from an adult in good health.

The chain's CDR3 is CASSLGTGLLTDTQYF. The CDR3 region has the DNA TGTGCCAGCAGTCTAGGGACAGGACTCCTCACAGATACGCAGTATTTT. This chain connects TRBV6-2 or TRBV6-3 to TRBJ2-3, with 8 bases lining up with TRBD1. Trimming at V came to 5 bases and at J to 2 bases, leaving 9 bases not matched to a gene. Germline V gene sequence: CDR1 MNHEY, CDR2 SVGEGT. CDR3 length: 16 residues.

The CDR3 region is CSVIRTANFEAFF. The CDR3 coding sequence is TGCAGCGTTATTCGGACAGCTAACTTTGAAGCTTTCTTT. The V and J genes are TRBV29-1 and TRBJ1-1; TRBD1 might be the D (6 bases). The CDR3 is 13 residues long. The germline V and J ends were trimmed by 5 bases and 7 bases, with 17 bases remaining between them. Germline V CDR1 and CDR2: SQVTM, ANQGSEA.

This CDR3 reads CASSIGRTSYNSPLHF. CDR3 DNA sequence: TGTGCCAGTAGTATTGGACGGACCTCCTATAATTCACCCCTCCACTTT. The rearrangement uses TRBV19 and TRBJ1-6, with unresolved D. Germline loops: CDR1 LNHDA, CDR2 SQIVND (reference sequence). The V end lost 3 bases, the J end lost 0 bases, and 9 bases lay between the germline ends. The CDR3 runs to 16 residues.

This chain links TRBV6-5 with TRBJ1-2; D remains unclear. Trimming took off 5 bases at V and 2 bases at J, with 9 bases between the two ends. The germline gives CDR1 MNHEY, CDR2 SVGAGI. There are 13 residues in the CDR3. CDR3 residues: CASSRQENYGYTF. The CDR3 nucleotides are TGTGCCAGCAGTCGGCAGGAAAACTATGGCTACACCTTC.

V gene TRBV19 combines with J gene TRBJ2-4; a weak D match, TRBD1 (7 bases). Trimming cost V 2 bases and J 9 bases, with 14 bases left between them. CDR1 and CDR2 from the germline V gene are LNHDA and SQIVND (reference sequence). The CDR3 covers 14 residues. CDR3 in amino acids: CASSILYRGGIQYF. The CDR3 nucleotides are TGTGCCAGTAGTATACTTTACAGGGGAGGCATTCAGTACTTC.

The CDR3 is CASSLGRTSGNTIYF. The CDR3 coding sequence is TGTGCCAGCTCACTAGGACGGACCTCTGGAAACACCATATATTTT. The chain couples TRBV18 to TRBJ1-3; D is uncertain. The CDR3 contains 15 residues. Germline CDR1 reads KGHSH; CDR2 reads LQKENI. Trimming pared 4 bases from V and 0 bases from J, leaving 10 bases between.

This sequence joins TRBV9 and TRBJ2-3; no firm D call. V was cut by 3 bases and J by 8 bases, with 10 bases left in between. The CDR3 has 12 amino acids. Germline loops: CDR1 SGDLS, CDR2 YYNGEE. The CDR3 here is CASSGSSGTQYF. In DNA, the CDR3 is TGTGCCAGCAGCGGGTCTTCTGGTACGCAGTATTTT.

This clone was counted once. The V call is TRBV9, the J call TRBJ2-2; 7 bases map to TRBD2. J gave up 5 bases and V 0 bases, and 7 bases lay outside the gene matches. Germline lookup yields CDR1 SGDLS and CDR2 YYNGEE. There are 16 residues in the CDR3. Here the CDR3 reads CASSVGGGGRTGELFF. CDR3 DNA: TGTGCCAGCAGCGTAGGCGGGGGAGGTCGTACCGGGGAGCTGTTTTTT.

The V gene is TRBV12-3 or TRBV12-4, the J gene TRBJ1-1; D unclear. This CDR3 region has 11 residues. V was clipped by 7 bases and J by 0 bases, with 3 bases between them. The CDR3 spells CASTLNTEAFF. DNA of the CDR3: TGTGCCAGCACCCTGAACACTGAAGCTTTCTTT.

J is TRBJ1-1 and V is TRBV30; tentative D call: TRBD1 (5 bases). In germline, CDR1 is GTSNPN, CDR2 SVGIG (reference sequence). This CDR3 spans 13 amino acids. V was clipped by 3 bases and J by 6 bases, with 14 bases between them. The CDR3, as DNA: TGTGCCTGGAGCATTACCCCGGGACCTGAAGCTTTCTTT. This encodes CAWSITPGPEAFF.

The genes are TRBV6-2 or TRBV6-3 and TRBJ1-1; a weak D match, TRBD1 (5 bases). Looked up from germline, CDR1 is MNHEY and CDR2 is SVGEGT. Trimming took off 3 bases at V and 3 bases at J, with 17 bases between the two ends. The CDR3 contains 16 residues. CDR3 sequence (DNA): TGTGCCAGCAGTTATATCCAGGGATTATTGGACACTGAAGCTTTCTTT. Encoded protein: CASSYIQGLLDTEAFF.

The rearrangement links TRBV6-5 to TRBJ1-1; a possible D gene is TRBD1 (5 bases). Trimming pared 0 bases from V and 4 bases from J, leaving 15 bases between. The germline gives CDR1 MNHEY, CDR2 SVGAGI. This CDR3 comprises 16 residues. In nucleotides, the CDR3 is TGTGCCAGCAGTTACTCCGTGGTGGGGAGGGGCACTGAAGCTTTCTTT. It codes for CASSYSVVGRGTEAFF.

This clone was counted a single time. The chain is built from TRBV11-3 and TRBJ1-1; 7 positions match TRBD1. V trimming: 3 bases; J trimming: 4 bases; junction bases outside the gene matches: 8. The CDR3 length is 15 residues. Germline CDR1 is SGHNT and CDR2 is YENEEA. CDR3 coding DNA: TGTGCCAGCAGCTTTAGGACAGGCGGGAGCACTGAAGCTTTCTTT. Amino acids: CASSFRTGGSTEAFF.

V gene TRBV9 combines with J gene TRBJ2-1; the D gene is possibly TRBD1 (6 bases). Germline CDR1 and CDR2: SGDLS and YYNGEE. This CDR3 is 14 amino acids long. The V end lost 0 bases, the J end lost 8 bases, and 12 bases lay between the germline ends. For the CDR3, the DNA is TGTGCCAGCAGCGTAGGAGTAGGGGGATATGAGCAGTTCTTC. This translates into CASSVGVGGYEQFF.

The V and J genes are TRBV11-3 and TRBJ1-1; no definite D call. Germline V gives CDR1 SGHNT, CDR2 YENEEA. V was pared by 4 bases and J by 10 bases, with 10 bases between. The CDR3 extends over 11 amino acids. Written as DNA, the CDR3 is TGTGCCAGCAGCTACGGACGGGGAGCTTTCTTT. The encoded protein is CASSYGRGAFF. Looking up the rest from reference TRBV11-3 and TRBJ1-1 gives the full variable domain: EAGVVQSPRYKIIEKKQPVAFWCNPISGHNTLYWYLQNLGQGPELLIRYENEEAVDDSQLPKDRFSAERLKGVDSTLKIQPAELGDSAVYLCASSYGRGAFFGQGTRLTVV.

This sequence joins TRBV6-2 or TRBV6-3 and TRBJ1-2; D is ambiguous. The germline V and J ends were trimmed by 0 bases and 4 bases, with 6 bases remaining between them. The CDR3 is made up of 13 amino acids. CDR1 MNHEY and CDR2 SVGEGT come from the germline V gene. CDR3 nucleotide sequence: TGTGCCAGCAGTTACTCGGCTATCTATGGCTACACCTTC. Amino acid sequence: CASSYSAIYGYTF.

This rearrangement joins TRBV20-1 to TRBJ1-4; 8 bases line up with TRBD1. From germline, CDR1 is DFQATT and CDR2 SNEGSKA (reference sequence). V dropped 3 bases and J dropped 10; count of bases not matched to a gene: 22. The CDR3 extends over 18 amino acids. The DNA for the CDR3 is TGCAGTGCTAGTCCCCCGGGACAGGATCTAAGGGGGGCGGGAAAACTGTTTTTT. It encodes CSASPPGQDLRGAGKLFF.

The rearrangement joins TRBV11-1 to TRBJ1-2; D gene ambiguous. V lost 0 bases, J lost 4 bases, and 12 bases lay in between. The CDR3 extends over 15 amino acids. From germline, CDR1 is SGHAT and CDR2 FQDESV (reference sequence). The CDR3 nucleotides are TGTGCCAGCAGCTTAGCGATCGGCAGCAGCTATGGCTACACCTTC. This sequence encodes CASSLAIGSSYGYTF.

This clone was observed a few times. This sequence joins TRBV5-4 and TRBJ2-7, with TRBD1 matching 8 bases. The CDR3 has 14 residues. Germline V gene data show CDR1 as SGHNT and CDR2 as YYREEE (reference sequence). V dropped 0 bases and J dropped 1; count of bases not matched to a gene: 0. The CDR3: CASSLGDRSYEQYF. CDR3 nucleotide sequence: TGTGCCAGCAGCTTGGGGGACAGGTCCTACGAGCAGTACTTC. The whole variable domain, remainder taken from reference TRBV5-4 and TRBJ2-7, is ETGVTQSPTHLIKTRGQQVTLRCSSQSGHNTVSWYQQALGQGPQFIFQYYREEENGRGNFPPRFSGLQFPNYSSELNVNALELDDSALYLCASSLGDRSYEQYFGPGTRLTVT.

The chain recombines TRBV6-2 or TRBV6-3 with TRBJ1-5; 7 bases fit TRBD1. This CDR3 has 14 residues. Losses at the gene ends were 7 bases for V and 7 bases for J; bases not matched to a gene: 10. Germline CDR1 is MNHEY and CDR2 is SVGEGT. The CDR3 reads CASTPRDSSQPQHF. In DNA, the CDR3 is TGTGCCAGCACCCCCCGGGACAGCTCCCAGCCCCAGCATTTT.

The chain is built from TRBV7-2 and TRBJ1-5; D is perhaps TRBD1 (5 bases). From germline, CDR1 is SGHTA and CDR2 FQGNSA. CDR3 length equals 13 residues. The V gene lost 6 bases and the J gene lost 7 bases, with 13 bases spanning the gap. DNA for the CDR3: TGTGCCAGCAGTCCGCAGGGAGGGCAGCCCCAGCATTTT. It encodes CASSPQGGQPQHF.

The rearrangement uses TRBV6-5 and TRBJ2-7; TRBD2 aligns across 7 bases. Germline V gene data show CDR1 as MNHEY and CDR2 as SVGAGI. The CDR3 has 13 residues. Unmatched junction bases numbered 3, after V lost 5 bases and J lost 2 bases. The CDR3 spells CASSPGGPYEQYF. The DNA for the CDR3 is TGTGCCAGCAGTCCGGGGGGACCCTACGAGCAGTACTTC.

This chain uses TRBV5-4 with TRBJ2-3; 11 nucleotides match TRBD2. The CDR3 length is 16 residues. Germline CDR1 and CDR2: SGHNT and YYREEE (reference sequence). V was pared by 4 bases and J by 2 bases, with 6 bases of the junction left unmatched. Written as DNA, the CDR3 is TGTGCCAGCAGCACAGGGACTAGCGGCCCCACAGATACGCAGTATTTT. It translates to CASSTGTSGPTDTQYF. Full variable domain (outside the CDR3, taken from reference TRBV5-4 and TRBJ2-3): ETGVTQSPTHLIKTRGQQVTLRCSSQSGHNTVSWYQQALGQGPQFIFQYYREEENGRGNFPPRFSGLQFPNYSSELNVNALELDDSALYLCASSTGTSGPTDTQYFGPGTRLTVL.

The rearrangement joins TRBV7-9 to TRBJ2-5, with 10 bases lining up with TRBD2. J was trimmed by 3 bases and V by 4 bases; bases with no gene match: 2. The length of the CDR3 is 14 residues. Germline V lookup: CDR1 SEHNR, CDR2 FQNEAQ (reference sequence). CDR3 sequence (DNA): TGTGCCAGCAGCTCCGGGACTAGCGAAGAGACCCAGTACTTC. It is translated as CASSSGTSEETQYF.

The chain uses TRBV2 and TRBJ2-7; 9 bases match TRBD1. The CDR3 loop spans 15 amino acids. V was pared by 6 bases and J by 7 bases, with 13 bases of the junction left unmatched. Looked up from germline, CDR1 is SNHLY and CDR2 is FYNNEI. The CDR3 region is CASREPGQGWEEQYF. Written as DNA, the CDR3 is TGTGCCAGCAGGGAGCCGGGACAGGGATGGGAAGAGCAGTACTTC.

The V call is TRBV19, the J call TRBJ2-3, with unresolved D. Trimming took off 5 bases at V and 1 base at J, with 10 bases between the two ends. Per the germline V gene, CDR1 is LNHDA and CDR2 is SQIVND (reference sequence). The CDR3 contains 14 residues. The CDR3 DNA reads TGTGCCAGTAGTCGGAAAAGCGGCACAGATACGCAGTATTTT. Its translation is CASSRKSGTDTQYF.

This chain connects TRBV30 to TRBJ1-5, with D tentatively TRBD1 (6 bases). The V end lost 2 bases, the J end lost 3 bases, and 8 bases lay between the germline ends. The CDR3 runs to 13 residues. The V gene's germline CDR1 is GTSNPN and CDR2 SVGIG (reference sequence). CDR3 nucleotides: TGTGCCTGGAGTAGGGGGAACAATCAGCCCCAGCATTTT. It specifies CAWSRGNNQPQHF. The full variable domain, its missing parts supplied by reference TRBV30 and TRBJ1-5, is SQTIHQWPATLVQPVGSPLSLECTVEGTSNPNLYWYRQAAGRGLQLLFYSVGIGQISSEVPQNLSASRPQDRQFILSSKKLLLSDSGFYLCAWSRGNNQPQHFGDGTRLSIL.

The chain recombines TRBV6-5 with TRBJ1-1; D is unresolved. The CDR3 extends over 14 amino acids. V dropped 4 bases and J dropped 4 bases, with 13 bases sitting between them. The V gene's germline CDR1 is MNHEY and CDR2 SVGAGI. CDR3 sequence reads: CASSSRRARTEAFF. Here the CDR3 DNA reads TGTGCCAGCAGTTCGAGGAGGGCACGCACTGAAGCTTTCTTT.

This clone was detected only a few times. The rearrangement links TRBV18 to TRBJ2-7; D perhaps matches TRBD1 (6 bases). V was cut by 3 bases and J by 6 bases, with 12 bases left in between. This CDR3 comprises 13 residues. Per germline, CDR1 KGHSH and CDR2 LQKENI. The CDR3 reads CASSPGAGREQYF. The CDR3 coding sequence is TGTGCCAGCTCACCGGGGGCAGGGCGCGAGCAGTACTTC.

This clone was seen only a few times. This rearrangement joins TRBV4-1 to TRBJ1-6; tentatively, D is TRBD1 (5 bases). Deletions cut 0 bases from V and 9 bases from J, with 6 bases between. The CDR3 totals 13 residues. CDR1 is MGHRA, CDR2 YSYEKL, per germline. The CDR3 bases are TGCGCCAGCAGCCAAGAAGGGACTTCACCCCTCCACTTT. As protein: CASSQEGTSPLHF.